The entry that follows covers one T cell receptor (beta chain) sequence. Its antigen is undetermined. Sampled while nominally healthy, donors likely had unrecorded immune exposures. This sample is part of a study of cytomegalovirus exposure and HLA in healthy donors. Study observations and caveats: Researchers reported that a few CMV-associated chains were confirmed in vitro as CMV antigen-specific.

The PCR made use of 60 Vbeta and 13 Jbeta primers. Some clones are missing from TCRdb's copy, which holds only in-frame ones; the method was immunoSEQ multiplex PCR. The sample lists hundreds of thousands of clones; 65% to 75% were seen once. The V gene's germline CDR1 is SQVTM and CDR2 ANQGSEA. Trimming cost V 1 base and J 3 bases, with 6 bases left between them. The CDR3 has 12 amino acids. The V and J genes are TRBV29-1 and TRBJ1-1, with TRBD1 as a possible D gene (5 bases). The clonotype was recovered from a woman in her twenties or thirties in good health and CMV-seronegative. Sample: PBMCs. Here the CDR3 reads CSVEAGYTEAFF. The CDR3 DNA sequence: TGCAGCGTTGAAGCAGGGTACACTGAAGCTTTCTTT. Drawing the rest from reference TRBV29-1 and TRBJ1-1, the complete variable domain is SAVISQKPSRDICQRGTSLTIQCQVDSQVTMMFWYRQQPGQSLTLIATANQGSEATYESGFVIDKFPISRPNLTFSTLTVSNMSPEDSSIYLCSVEAGYTEAFFGQGTRLTVV.